This TCR beta chain was observed in a study of T cells in Graves' hyperthyroidism and ophthalmopathy. General study points: Classification by a 13 V-J model distinguished ophthalmopathy from stable hyperthyroidism.

Concerning this clonotype itself: Its antigen is not known.

The TCR beta CDR3 regions underwent amplification using RNA transcripts as the source. An initial round of RT-PCR targeting the TCR CDR3 relied on the HTBI primer set. One entry per CDR3 protein, called by TCRdb with MiXCR from the multiplex PCR reads. This table has more than 550,000 distinct CDR3 sequences, 45% appearing once. The germline CDR1 and CDR2 sequences are DFQATT and SNEGSKA (reference sequence). V was shortened by 3 bases and J by 0 bases, with 9 bases between the two germline ends. The CDR3 runs to 14 residues. The clonotype was recovered from an adult man with Graves' disease, either hyperthyroidism or ophthalmopathy (not recorded which). The V call is TRBV20-1, the J call TRBJ1-3; possibly TRBD1 for D (6 bases). The sample taken for sequencing was peripheral blood or thyroid tissue (not recorded which). The CDR3 reads CSASGTSSGNTIYF. CDR3 DNA: TGCAGTGCTAGTGGGACAAGCTCTGGAAACACCATATATTTT.